The clone carrying this T cell receptor (beta chain) appeared many times. This specimen belongs to a study of T cells in Graves' hyperthyroidism and ophthalmopathy. About the study: Prior to any treatment, at the point of initial diagnosis, peripheral blood was collected.

Subjects aged 18 to 65 presented with newly diagnosed hyperthyroidism of less than 2 months' duration. Investigators excluded patients with uncontrolled infection, other autoimmune disease, pregnancy or lactation. Fresh 10 ml peripheral blood yielded PBMCs. Amplification of TCR beta CDR3 regions used RNA as the template. A first-round RT-PCR of the TCR CDR3 used the HTBI primer set. MiXCR was run by TCRdb on the multiplex PCR reads, yielding one entry per CDR3 protein. The table has around 760,000 distinct CDR3 sequences, around 40% seen once. The CDR3 is made up of 11 amino acids. Germline V gene sequence: CDR1 SQVTM, CDR2 ANQGSEA. The V gene lost 1 base and the J gene lost 4 bases, with 4 bases spanning the gap.

This sequence joins TRBV29-1 and TRBJ1-1; D not resolved. The sequenced sample consisted of blood. The source of this sequence is a woman aged 35 to 49 with Graves' hyperthyroidism. CDR3 loop: CSVEGATEAFF. As DNA, the CDR3 is TGCAGCGTTGAAGGGGCCACTGAAGCTTTCTTT. Based on the CDR3 plus reference TRBV29-1 and TRBJ1-1, the full variable domain is SAVISQKPSRDICQRGTSLTIQCQVDSQVTMMFWYRQQPGQSLTLIATANQGSEATYESGFVIDKFPISRPNLTFSTLTVSNMSPEDSSIYLCSVEGATEAFFGQGTRLTVV.